This is a list of T cell receptor beta chains from one sample in a study of T-cell memory formation after mild COVID-19. One entry per CDR3 protein, called by TCRdb with MiXCR from the 5' RACE reads. The table includes about 350,000 distinct CDR3 sequences, 25% to 30% detected once. The sequenced sample was PBMCs or a T cell subset sorted from them (not recorded which). These receptors were taken from an adult woman who had mild COVID-19 (a few samples of this study predate the infection). Cell type and time point are not known. The CDR3 runs from the conserved cysteine through the conserved F or W.

V gene: TRBV6-1; CDR3 length: 10; CDR3 protein: CASGGLEQYF
V gene: TRBV6-2/TRBV6-3; CDR3 length: 18; CDR3 protein: CASSYSTSGRQYTGELFF
V gene: TRBV12-3/TRBV12-4; CDR3 length: 14; CDR3 protein: CASMNRGIFTGYTF
V gene: TRBV7-3; CDR3 length: 16; CDR3 protein: CASSHGGAGGYDTQYF
V gene: TRBV10-3; CDR3 length: 14; CDR3 protein: CAISGDLRVKEAFF
V gene: TRBV7-2; CDR3 length: 14; CDR3 protein: CASSRSLSSYEQYF
V gene: TRBV5-4; CDR3 length: 14; CDR3 protein: CASSGPDRGYGAFF
V gene: TRBV12-3/TRBV12-4; CDR3 length: 15; CDR3 protein: CASSPGTGTNTEAFF
V gene: TRBV4-1; CDR3 length: 16; CDR3 protein: CASSQVPRGRTYEQYF
V gene: TRBV6-5; CDR3 length: 14; CDR3 protein: CASSFDRSYNEQFF
V gene: TRBV7-9; CDR3 length: 14; CDR3 protein: CASSSPGPNYGYTF
V gene: TRBV5-1; CDR3 length: 14; CDR3 protein: CASSLGETTDTQYF
V gene: TRBV12-3/TRBV12-4; CDR3 length: 18; CDR3 protein: CASSPGGTSGGSTDTQYF
V gene: TRBV9; CDR3 length: 17; CDR3 protein: CASSAGGTLGVKETQYF
V gene: TRBV7-6; CDR3 length: 14; CDR3 protein: CASSLQAAPLAQYF
V gene: TRBV7-9; CDR3 length: 15; CDR3 protein: CASSLAVTKNTEAFF
V gene: TRBV27; CDR3 length: 14; CDR3 protein: CASSSLDRQETQYF
V gene: TRBV30; CDR3 length: 16; CDR3 protein: CAWGTGTGISMDGYTF
V gene: TRBV19; CDR3 length: 16; CDR3 protein: CASSGFGLAGVNEQYF
V gene: TRBV29-1; CDR3 length: 13; CDR3 protein: CSVTEHNTYEQYF
V gene: TRBV27; CDR3 length: 17; CDR3 protein: CASRADRLPQLNEKLFF
V gene: TRBV12-3/TRBV12-4; CDR3 length: 17; CDR3 protein: CASSPDLGLAESYEQYF
V gene: TRBV12-3/TRBV12-4; CDR3 length: 13; CDR3 protein: CASMRGKEDTQYF
V gene: TRBV12-3/TRBV12-4; CDR3 length: 13; CDR3 protein: CASIRLGRDEQFF
V gene: TRBV4-2; CDR3 length: 16; CDR3 protein: CASSQVELAGVDTQYF
V gene: TRBV6-6; CDR3 length: 16; CDR3 protein: CASSYSAQARTDTQYF
V gene: TRBV11-2; CDR3 length: 21; CDR3 protein: CASSLGLAGGRLESSYNEQFF
V gene: TRBV30; CDR3 length: 11; CDR3 protein: CAWSFRDEQYF
V gene: TRBV30; CDR3 length: 15; CDR3 protein: CAWSAGTGSSYEQYF
V gene: TRBV5-1; CDR3 length: 16; CDR3 protein: CASSMIAGFSYNEQFF
V gene: TRBV5-1; CDR3 length: 15; CDR3 protein: CASSSSGGAAGELFF
V gene: TRBV19; CDR3 length: 13; CDR3 protein: CASSDSDNQPQHF
V gene: TRBV12-3/TRBV12-4; CDR3 length: 16; CDR3 protein: CASSLGLAGAAYEQYF